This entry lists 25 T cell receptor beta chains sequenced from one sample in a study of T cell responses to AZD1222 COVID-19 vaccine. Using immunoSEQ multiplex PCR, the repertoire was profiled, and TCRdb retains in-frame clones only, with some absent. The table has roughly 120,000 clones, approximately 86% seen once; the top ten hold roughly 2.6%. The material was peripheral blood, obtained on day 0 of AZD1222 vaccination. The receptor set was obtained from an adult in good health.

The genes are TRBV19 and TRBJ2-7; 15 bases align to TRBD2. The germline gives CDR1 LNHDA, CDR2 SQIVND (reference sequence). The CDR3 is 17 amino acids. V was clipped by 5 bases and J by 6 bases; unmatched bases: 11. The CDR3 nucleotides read TGTGCCAGTAGTTTAGGCGGGACTAGCGGGAGGCCTCCCGAGCAGTACTTC. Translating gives CASSLGGTSGRPPEQYF.

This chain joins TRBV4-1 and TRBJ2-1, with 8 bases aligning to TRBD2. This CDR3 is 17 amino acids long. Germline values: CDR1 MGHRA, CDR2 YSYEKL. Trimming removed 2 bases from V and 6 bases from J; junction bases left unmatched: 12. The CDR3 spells CASSQPYGAGVGNEQFF. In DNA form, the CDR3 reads TGCGCCAGCAGCCAACCCTATGGAGCGGGAGTTGGCAATGAGCAGTTCTTC.

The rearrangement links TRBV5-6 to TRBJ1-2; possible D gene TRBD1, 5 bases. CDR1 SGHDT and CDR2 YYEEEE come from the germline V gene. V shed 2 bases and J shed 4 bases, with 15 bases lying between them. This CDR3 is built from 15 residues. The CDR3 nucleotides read TGTGCCAGCAGCTTTCGGCTGGAAGGGGTCTATGGCTACACCTTC. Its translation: CASSFRLEGVYGYTF.

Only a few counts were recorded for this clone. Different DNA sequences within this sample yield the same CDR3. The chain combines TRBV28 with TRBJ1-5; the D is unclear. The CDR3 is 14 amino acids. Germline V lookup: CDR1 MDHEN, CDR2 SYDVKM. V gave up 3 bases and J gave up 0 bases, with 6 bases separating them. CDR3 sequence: CASSLSGSNQPQHF. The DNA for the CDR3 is TGTGCCAGCAGTTTGTCGGGTAGCAATCAGCCCCAGCATTTT.

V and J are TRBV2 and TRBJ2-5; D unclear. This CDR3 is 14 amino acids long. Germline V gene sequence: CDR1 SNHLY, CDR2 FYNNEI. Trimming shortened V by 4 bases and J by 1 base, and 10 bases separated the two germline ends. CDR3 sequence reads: CASSAAGVQETQYF. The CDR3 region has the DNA TGTGCCAGCAGTGCCGCCGGAGTCCAAGAGACCCAGTACTTC.

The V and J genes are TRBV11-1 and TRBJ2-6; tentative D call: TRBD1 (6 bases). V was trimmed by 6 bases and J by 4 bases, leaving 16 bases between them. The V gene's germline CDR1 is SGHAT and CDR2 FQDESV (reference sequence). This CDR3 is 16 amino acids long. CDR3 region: CASRRTAFFGANVLTF. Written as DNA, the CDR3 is TGTGCCAGCAGGCGGACAGCCTTCTTCGGGGCCAACGTCCTGACTTTC.

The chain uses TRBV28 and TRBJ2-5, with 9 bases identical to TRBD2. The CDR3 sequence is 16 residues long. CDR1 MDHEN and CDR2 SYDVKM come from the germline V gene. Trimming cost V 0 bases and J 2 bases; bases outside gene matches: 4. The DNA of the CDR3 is TGTGCCAGCAGTTTATGGGGGGCGGGAGGGCAAGAGACCCAGTACTTC. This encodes CASSLWGAGGQETQYF.

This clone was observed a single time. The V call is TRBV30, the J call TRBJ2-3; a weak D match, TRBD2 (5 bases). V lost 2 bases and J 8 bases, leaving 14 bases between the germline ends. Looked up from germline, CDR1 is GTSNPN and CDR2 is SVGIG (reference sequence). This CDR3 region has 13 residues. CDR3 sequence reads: CAWSKQLAGTQYF. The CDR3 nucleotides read TGTGCCTGGAGTAAACAGCTTGCGGGTACGCAGTATTTT.

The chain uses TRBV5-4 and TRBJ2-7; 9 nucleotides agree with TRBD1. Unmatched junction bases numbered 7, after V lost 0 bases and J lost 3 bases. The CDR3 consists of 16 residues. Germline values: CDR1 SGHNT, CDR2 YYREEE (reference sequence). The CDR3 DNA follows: TGTGCCAGCAGCTTGGCCCGAGGGACAGGGAGCTACGAGCAGTACTTC. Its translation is CASSLARGTGSYEQYF.

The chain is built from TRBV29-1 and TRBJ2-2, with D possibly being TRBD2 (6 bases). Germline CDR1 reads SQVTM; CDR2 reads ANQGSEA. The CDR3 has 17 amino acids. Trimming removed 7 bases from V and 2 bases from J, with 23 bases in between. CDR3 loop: CSAQGGALAPNTGELFF. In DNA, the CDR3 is TGCAGCGCCCAAGGTGGGGCTCTAGCGCCCAACACCGGGGAGCTGTTTTTT.

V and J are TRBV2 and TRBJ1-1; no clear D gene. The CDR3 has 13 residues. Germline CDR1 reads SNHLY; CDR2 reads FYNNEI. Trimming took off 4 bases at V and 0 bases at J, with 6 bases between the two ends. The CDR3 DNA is TGTGCCAGCAGTGGAACCGTGAACACTGAAGCTTTCTTT. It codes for CASSGTVNTEAFF.

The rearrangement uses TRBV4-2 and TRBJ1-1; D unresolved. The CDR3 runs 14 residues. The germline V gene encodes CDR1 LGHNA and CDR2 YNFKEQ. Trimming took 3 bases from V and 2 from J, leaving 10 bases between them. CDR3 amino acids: CASSHRTENTEAFF. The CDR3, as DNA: TGTGCCAGCAGCCACCGGACGGAAAACACTGAAGCTTTCTTT.

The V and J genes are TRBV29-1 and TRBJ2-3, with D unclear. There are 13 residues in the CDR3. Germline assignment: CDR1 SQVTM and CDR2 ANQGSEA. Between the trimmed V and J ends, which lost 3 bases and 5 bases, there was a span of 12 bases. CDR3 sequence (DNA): TGCAGCGTTGAGGGTAGTCCTGGAGATACGCAGTATTTT. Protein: CSVEGSPGDTQYF.

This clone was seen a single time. The CDR3 DNA is TGTGCCAGCAGTCCTAGCGGGAGAGGGGACTACGAGCAGTACTTC. Amino acid sequence: CASSPSGRGDYEQYF. This chain links TRBV28 with TRBJ2-7, with 10 bases aligning to TRBD2. V dropped 5 bases and J dropped 3; count of bases not matched to a gene: 7. The CDR3 covers 15 residues. CDR1 and CDR2 from the germline V gene are MDHEN and SYDVKM.

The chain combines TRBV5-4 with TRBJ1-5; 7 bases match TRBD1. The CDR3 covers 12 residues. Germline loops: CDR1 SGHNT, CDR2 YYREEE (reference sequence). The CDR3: CAYGTANQPQHF. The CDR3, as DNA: TGTGCTTATGGGACAGCTAATCAGCCCCAGCATTTT.

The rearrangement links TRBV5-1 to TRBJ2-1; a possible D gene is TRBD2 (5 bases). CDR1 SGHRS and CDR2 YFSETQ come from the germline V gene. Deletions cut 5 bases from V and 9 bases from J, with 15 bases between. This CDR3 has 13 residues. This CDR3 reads CASRGASPSEQFF. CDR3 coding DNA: TGCGCCAGCAGGGGAGCCTCACCCAGTGAGCAGTTCTTC.

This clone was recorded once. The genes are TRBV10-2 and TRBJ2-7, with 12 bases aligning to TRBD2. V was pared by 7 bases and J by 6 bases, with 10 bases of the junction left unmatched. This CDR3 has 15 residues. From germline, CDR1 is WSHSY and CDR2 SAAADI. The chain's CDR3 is CASMTSGSPRGEQYF. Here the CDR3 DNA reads TGCGCCAGCATGACTAGCGGGAGTCCCCGAGGCGAGCAGTACTTC.

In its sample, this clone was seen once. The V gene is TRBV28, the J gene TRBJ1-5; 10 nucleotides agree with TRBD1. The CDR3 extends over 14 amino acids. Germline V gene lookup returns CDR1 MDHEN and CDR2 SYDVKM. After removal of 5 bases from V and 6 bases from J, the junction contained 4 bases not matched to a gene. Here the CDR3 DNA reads TGTGCCAGCAGTAGACAGGGGGCGGTTCAGCCCCAGCATTTT. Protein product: CASSRQGAVQPQHF.

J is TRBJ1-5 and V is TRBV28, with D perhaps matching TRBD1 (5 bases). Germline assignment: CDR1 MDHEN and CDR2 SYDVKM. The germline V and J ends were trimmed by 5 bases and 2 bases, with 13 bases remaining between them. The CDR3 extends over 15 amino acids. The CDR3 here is CASSQSWGGNQPQHF. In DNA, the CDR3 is TGTGCCAGCAGTCAGTCATGGGGCGGCAATCAGCCCCAGCATTTT.

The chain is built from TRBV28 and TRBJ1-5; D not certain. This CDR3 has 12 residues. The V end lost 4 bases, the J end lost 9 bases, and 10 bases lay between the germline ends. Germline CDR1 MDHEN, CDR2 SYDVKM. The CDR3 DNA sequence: TGTGCCAGCAGTTCCCCACTCCGGCCCCAGCATTTT. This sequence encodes CASSSPLRPQHF.

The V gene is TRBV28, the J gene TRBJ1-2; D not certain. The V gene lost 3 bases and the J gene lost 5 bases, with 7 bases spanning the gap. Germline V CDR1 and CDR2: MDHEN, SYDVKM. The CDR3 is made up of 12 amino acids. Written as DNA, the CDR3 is TGTGCCAGCAGTTTCGGCCTTTATGGCTACACCTTC. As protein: CASSFGLYGYTF.

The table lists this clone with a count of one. CDR3 sequence (DNA): TGTGCCAGCAGCTCGTTTACTAGCGGGACGAATGAGCAGTTCTTC. This encodes CASSSFTSGTNEQFF. The genes are TRBV7-6 and TRBJ2-1; 10 bases match TRBD2. The CDR3 contains 15 residues. V shed 4 bases and J 7 bases; nucleotides not matched to a gene: 7. Looked up from germline, CDR1 is SGHVS and CDR2 is FNYEAQ. The whole variable domain, filled in from reference TRBV7-6 and TRBJ2-1, reads GAGVSQSPRYKVTKRGQDVALRCDPISGHVSLYWYRQALGQGPEFLTYFNYEAQQDKSGLPNDRFSAERPEGSISTLTIQRTEQRDSAMYRCASSSFTSGTNEQFFGPGTRLTVL.

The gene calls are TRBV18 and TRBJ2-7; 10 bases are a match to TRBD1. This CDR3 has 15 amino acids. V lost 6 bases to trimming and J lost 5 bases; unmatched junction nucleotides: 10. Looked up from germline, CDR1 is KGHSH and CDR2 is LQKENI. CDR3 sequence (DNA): TGTGCCAGCTCTCCTACCGACAGGGGGCTTGACGAGCAGTACTTC. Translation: CASSPTDRGLDEQYF. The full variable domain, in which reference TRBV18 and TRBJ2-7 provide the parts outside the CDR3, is NAGVMQNPRHLVRRRGQEARLRCSPMKGHSHVYWYRQLPEEGLKFMVYLQKENIIDESGMPKERFSAEFPKEGPSILRIQQVVRGDSAAYFCASSPTDRGLDEQYFGPGTRLTVT.

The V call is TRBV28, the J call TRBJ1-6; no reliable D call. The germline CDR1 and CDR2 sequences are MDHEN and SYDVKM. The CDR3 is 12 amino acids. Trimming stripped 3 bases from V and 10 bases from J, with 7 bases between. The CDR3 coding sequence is TGTGCCAGCAGTTTGGGGTTATCACCCCTCCACTTT. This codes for CASSLGLSPLHF.

The chain's CDR3 is CASRGDTNYGYTF. The CDR3 coding sequence is TGTGCCAGCAGGGGAGACACTAACTATGGCTACACCTTC. The V call is TRBV6-4, the J call TRBJ1-2; no definite D call. Germline values: CDR1 MRHNA, CDR2 SNTAGT. V was trimmed by 6 bases and J by 0 bases, leaving 8 bases between them. The CDR3 runs 13 residues.